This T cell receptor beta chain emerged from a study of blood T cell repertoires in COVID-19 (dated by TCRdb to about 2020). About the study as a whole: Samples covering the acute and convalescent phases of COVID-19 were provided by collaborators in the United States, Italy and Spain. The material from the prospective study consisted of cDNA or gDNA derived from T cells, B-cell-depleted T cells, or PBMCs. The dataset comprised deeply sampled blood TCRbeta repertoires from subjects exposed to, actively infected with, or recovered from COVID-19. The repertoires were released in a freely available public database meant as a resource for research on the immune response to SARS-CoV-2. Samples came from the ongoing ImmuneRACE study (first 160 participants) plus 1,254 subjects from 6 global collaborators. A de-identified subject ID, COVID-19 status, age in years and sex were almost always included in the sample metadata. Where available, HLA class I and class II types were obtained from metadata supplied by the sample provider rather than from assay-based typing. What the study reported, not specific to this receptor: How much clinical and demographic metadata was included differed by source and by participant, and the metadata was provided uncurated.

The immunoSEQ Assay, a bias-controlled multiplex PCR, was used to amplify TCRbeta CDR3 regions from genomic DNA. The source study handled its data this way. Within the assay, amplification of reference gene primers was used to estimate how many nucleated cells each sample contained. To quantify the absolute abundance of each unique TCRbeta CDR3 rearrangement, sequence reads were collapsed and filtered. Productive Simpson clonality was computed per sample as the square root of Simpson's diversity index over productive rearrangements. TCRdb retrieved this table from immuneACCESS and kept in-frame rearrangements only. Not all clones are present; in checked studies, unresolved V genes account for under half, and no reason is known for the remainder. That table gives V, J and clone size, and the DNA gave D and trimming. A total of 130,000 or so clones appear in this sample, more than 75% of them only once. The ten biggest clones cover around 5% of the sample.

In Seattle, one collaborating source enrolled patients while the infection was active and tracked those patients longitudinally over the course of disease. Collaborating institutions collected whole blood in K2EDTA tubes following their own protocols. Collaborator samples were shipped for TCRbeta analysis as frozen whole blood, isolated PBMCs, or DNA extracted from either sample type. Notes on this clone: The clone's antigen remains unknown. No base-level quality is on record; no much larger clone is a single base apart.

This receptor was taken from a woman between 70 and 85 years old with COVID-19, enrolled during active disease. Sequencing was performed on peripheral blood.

The CDR3 amino acid sequence is: CASSQGRDRAYGYTF. The nucleotide sequence is given as TGTGCCAGCAGCCAAGGACGGGACAGGGCCTATGGCTACACCTTC. This chain joins TRBV3-1 (or the pseudogene TRBV3-2) to TRBJ1-2, and 9 junctional nucleotides match TRBD1. V has 1 base trimmed and J has 4 bases trimmed; junction bases matching no gene number 4. The germline V gene (reference sequence) sets CDR1 to LGHDT and CDR2 to YNNKEL. Inclusive of the bounding cysteine and phenylalanine, the CDR3 is 15 residues long. The CDR3 DNA has 45 bases and is translated from base 1.